Below, 32 T cell receptor beta chains from the same sample are listed, as sequenced in a study of control samples from healthy donors and cancer patients (dated by TCRdb to the early 2020s). Library preparation employed the immunoSEQ multiplex PCR assay. Held by TCRdb, this immuneACCESS table contains in-frame sequences only and omits some clones. Under half of the omission traces to an unresolved V gene where checked; the cause of the rest is unknown. Within this sample are approximately 97,000 clones, with just over 85% of them counted one time only. Of the sample, 13% to 15% is held by the ten largest clones. Sequencing was performed on blood. These TCRs come from a man aged 25 to 45 in good health.

V and J are TRBV5-4 and TRBJ2-7; 10 bases map to TRBD2. Germline values: CDR1 SGHNT, CDR2 YYREEE (reference sequence). V shed 4 bases and J 3 bases; nucleotides not matched to a gene: 4. The CDR3 is made up of 14 amino acids. DNA of the CDR3: TGTGCCAGCAGCCAGTCTAGCGGGAGCTACGAGCAGTACTTC. Encoded protein: CASSQSSGSYEQYF.

This clone was seen only a few times. This chain joins TRBV28 and TRBJ2-2; D is possibly TRBD2 (7 bases). The CDR3 loop spans 15 amino acids. Trimming removed 6 bases from V and 4 bases from J, with 15 bases in between. The germline CDR1 and CDR2 sequences are MDHEN and SYDVKM. CDR3 residues: CASRGGGQPTGELFF. The CDR3 DNA reads as TGTGCCAGCAGAGGGGGGGGACAACCCACCGGGGAGCTGTTTTTT.

The CDR3 spells CASRLGLATYEQYF. CDR3 DNA: TGTGCCAGCCGGTTGGGACTAGCGACGTACGAGCAGTACTTC. J is TRBJ2-7 and V is TRBV6-5; 10 bases align to TRBD2. Germline trimming cut 8 bases from V and 4 bases from J; bases unmatched to any gene: 8. The CDR3 length is 14 residues. Germline CDR1 MNHEY, CDR2 SVGAGI.

This chain joins TRBV7-9 and TRBJ2-7; 7 nucleotides line up with TRBD1. Germline trimming cut 7 bases from V and 6 bases from J; bases unmatched to any gene: 6. Germline-derived CDR1 and CDR2 are SEHNR and FQNEAQ (reference sequence). The CDR3 consists of 12 residues. CDR3 sequence (DNA): TGTGCCAGCACCAGGGGGAGCGGCGAGCAGTACTTC. Protein product: CASTRGSGEQYF.

The genes are TRBV30 and TRBJ2-1, with D maybe TRBD2 (5 bases). The CDR3 runs 16 residues. The V and J ends lost 3 bases and 3 bases respectively, with 18 bases between them. CDR1 and CDR2 (germline): GTSNPN, SVGIG (reference sequence). The DNA for the CDR3 is TGTGCCTGGAGCGCCGCGACCGGGAAAAGCTACAATGAGCAGTTCTTC. Translated: CAWSAATGKSYNEQFF.

This chain joins TRBV14 and TRBJ2-1; possibly TRBD2 for D (6 bases). CDR3 length equals 15 residues. The germline V and J ends were trimmed by 0 bases and 2 bases, with 8 bases remaining between them. CDR1 is SGHDN, CDR2 FVKESK, per germline. Here the CDR3 DNA reads TGTGCCAGCAGCCAAGATTCGGGGGCCTACAATGAGCAGTTCTTC. As protein: CASSQDSGAYNEQFF. Full variable domain (remainder filled in from reference TRBV14 and TRBJ2-1): EAGVTQFPSHSVIEKGQTVTLRCDPISGHDNLYWYRRVMGKEIKFLLHFVKESKQDESGMPNNRFLAERTGGTYSTLKVQPAELEDSGVYFCASSQDSGAYNEQFFGPGTRLTVL.

This clone has a count of ten or more. The chain has TRBV7-2 and TRBJ1-2; TRBD1 matches at 7 bases. J lost 4 bases, V lost 1 base, and 6 bases had no gene match. This CDR3 contains 15 residues. Germline V gene sequence: CDR1 SGHTA, CDR2 FQGNSA. The CDR3 sequence is CASSLGAGQLYGYTF. The CDR3 DNA reads TGTGCCAGCAGCTTAGGGGCGGGACAGCTCTATGGCTACACCTTC.

This clone was picked up one time. The V gene is TRBV11-2, the J gene TRBJ2-1, with D tentatively TRBD1 or TRBD2 (5 bases each). Germline CDR1 and CDR2: SGHAT and FQNNGV. The V end lost 0 bases, the J end lost 8 bases, and 8 bases lay between the germline ends. This CDR3 has 13 amino acids. CDR3 loop: CASSLDQGDEQFF. In nucleotides, the CDR3 is TGTGCCAGCAGCTTAGATCAGGGAGATGAGCAGTTCTTC.

Many counts were recorded for this clone. The chain uses TRBV7-2 and TRBJ1-5; 10 nucleotides align to TRBD1. V shed 5 bases and J 6 bases; nucleotides not matched to a gene: 13. CDR3 length equals 17 residues. Germline CDR1 and CDR2: SGHTA and FQGNSA. DNA of the CDR3: TGTGCCAGCAGCCCCCACCCCTACGACAGGGGGCCTCAGCCCCAGCATTTT. Protein product: CASSPHPYDRGPQPQHF.

This rearrangement joins TRBV28 to TRBJ1-1; no clear D gene. The CDR3 length is 15 residues. From germline, CDR1 is MDHEN and CDR2 SYDVKM. V was trimmed by 2 bases and J by 1 base, leaving 11 bases between them. The CDR3 loop is CASSLTGLGNTEAFF. The DNA for the CDR3 is TGTGCCAGCAGTTTAACCGGGCTGGGGAACACTGAAGCTTTCTTT.

The CDR3 here is CATSDSPSSGANVLTF. For the CDR3, the DNA is TGTGCCACCAGTGACTCACCCTCCTCTGGGGCCAACGTCCTGACTTTC. The chain uses TRBV24-1 and TRBJ2-6; D not certain. Germline loops: CDR1 KGHDR, CDR2 SFDVKD. The ends were cut back, 4 bases at V and 0 bases at J, with 9 bases in the middle. The CDR3 consists of 16 residues.

The V call is TRBV10-3, the J call TRBJ1-3, with 8 bases that match TRBD1. CDR1 and CDR2 (germline): ENHRY, SYGVKD. There are 16 residues in the CDR3. Trimming at V came to 6 bases and at J to 0 bases, leaving 7 bases not matched to a gene. CDR3 bases: TGTGCCATCAGCAATACAGGGGGGAGCTCTGGAAACACCATATATTTT. Encoded protein: CAISNTGGSSGNTIYF.

This chain uses TRBV5-1 with TRBJ2-1; 7 bases fit TRBD1. The trim removed 0 bases at V and 2 bases at J, leaving 5 bases unmatched. The germline V gene encodes CDR1 SGHRS and CDR2 YFSETQ. The CDR3 has 16 amino acids. CDR3 nucleotide sequence: TGCGCCAGCAGCTTGGCGTCGGGACAGACCTACAATGAGCAGTTCTTC. As protein: CASSLASGQTYNEQFF.

The chain uses TRBV27 and TRBJ1-6, with 10 bases identical to TRBD1. Trimming took 5 bases from V and 8 from J; bases not matched to a gene: 6. Per the germline V gene, CDR1 is MNHEY and CDR2 is SMNVEV (reference sequence). This CDR3 spans 15 amino acids. The CDR3 loop is CASSPRQGAYSPLHF. CDR3 sequence (DNA): TGTGCCAGCAGTCCGAGACAGGGGGCTTATTCACCCCTCCACTTT.

The genes are TRBV20-1 and TRBJ1-2; a weak D match, TRBD1 (5 bases). CDR1 is DFQATT and CDR2 is SNEGSKA in the germline V gene (reference sequence). The V end was cut by 3 bases, the J end by 3 bases, with 17 bases between. The CDR3 runs 15 residues. The CDR3 DNA reads TGCAGTGCTAGTACGGGCGGACAAGAGTACTATGGCTACACCTTC. It encodes CSASTGGQEYYGYTF.

The rearrangement joins TRBV6-2 or TRBV6-3 to TRBJ2-7; D unclear. V was cut by 2 bases and J by 3 bases, with 8 bases left in between. The CDR3 totals 13 residues. CDR1 is MNHEY, CDR2 SVGEGT, per germline. The CDR3 sequence: CASSYVQNYEQYF. The CDR3 DNA is TGTGCCAGCAGTTACGTCCAAAACTACGAGCAGTACTTC.

The gene calls are TRBV27 and TRBJ2-1; D is undetermined. The CDR3 runs 14 residues. Germline values: CDR1 MNHEY, CDR2 SMNVEV (reference sequence). V lost 1 base, J lost 10 bases, and 14 bases lay in between. CDR3 residues: CASSLLAGPREQFF. CDR3 sequence (DNA): TGTGCCAGCAGTTTATTAGCAGGACCGAGGGAGCAGTTCTTC.

This clone has just a few counts. This chain connects TRBV7-9 to TRBJ2-7; 16 nucleotides line up with TRBD2. Germline CDR1 reads SEHNR; CDR2 reads FQNEAQ (reference sequence). Trimming cost V 6 bases and J 7 bases; bases outside gene matches: 9. The CDR3 is 16 residues long. CDR3 in amino acids: CASSNTGTSGREEQYF. DNA for the CDR3: TGTGCCAGCAGTAATACCGGGACTAGCGGGAGGGAAGAGCAGTACTTC.

This clone has a single count. For the CDR3, the DNA is TGCAGTGCTAGTCGCAGCTCCTACAATGAGCAGTTCTTC. Protein product: CSASRSSYNEQFF. V gene TRBV20-1 combines with J gene TRBJ2-1, with no clear D. Germline V lookup: CDR1 DFQATT, CDR2 SNEGSKA (reference sequence). This CDR3 comprises 13 residues. Deletions cut 3 bases from V and 0 bases from J, with 6 bases between.

J is TRBJ2-1 and V is TRBV2; D gene unclear. The CDR3 covers 15 residues. Trimming pared 2 bases from V and 4 bases from J, leaving 12 bases between. Germline CDR1 reads SNHLY; CDR2 reads FYNNEI. Here the CDR3 DNA reads TGTGCCAGCAGTGAATTCGTGTCAAGTTACAATGAGCAGTTCTTC. Protein: CASSEFVSSYNEQFF.

This chain uses TRBV27 with TRBJ2-7, with D unclear. V shed 10 bases and J shed 0 bases, with 10 bases lying between them. There are 12 residues in the CDR3. Germline assignment: CDR1 MNHEY and CDR2 SMNVEV (reference sequence). This CDR3 reads CATLSSSYEQYF. The DNA for the CDR3 is TGTGCCACCCTCAGCTCCTCCTACGAGCAGTACTTC.

This sequence joins TRBV28 and TRBJ1-2; no reliable D call. Germline V gene sequence: CDR1 MDHEN, CDR2 SYDVKM. This CDR3 is 12 amino acids long. V was pared by 2 bases and J by 7 bases, with 8 bases between. The CDR3, as DNA: TGTGCCAGCAGTTTACCCCATGCTGGCTACACCTTC. Its translation: CASSLPHAGYTF.

Comments on this clone: This CDR3 is missing its conserved last phenylalanine or tryptophan, likely due to a read error. Because the CDR3's place on the DNA is in doubt, the DNA is left out and the CDR3 is given as listed by TCRdb. The chain has TRBV6-5 and TRBJ1-4. The CDR3 has 12 residues if both end residues are counted. Germline V lookup: CDR1 MNHEY, CDR2 SVGAGI. CDR3 residues: CASSRERFIQTL.

The chain links TRBV4-1 to TRBJ1-2, with no clear D. The CDR3 loop spans 15 amino acids. Germline V CDR1 and CDR2: MGHRA, YSYEKL. Trimming pared 6 bases from V and 5 bases from J, leaving 19 bases between. The CDR3 nucleotides are TGCGCCAGCAGTTTCGGCACTGCCGTTGGGTATGGCTACACCTTC. It is translated as CASSFGTAVGYGYTF.

The rearrangement uses TRBV4-2 and TRBJ1-6; D might be TRBD1 (5 bases). Per the germline V gene, CDR1 is LGHNA and CDR2 is YNFKEQ. The CDR3 length is 18 residues. V was cut by 0 bases and J by 8 bases, with 20 bases left in between. CDR3 in DNA: TGTGCCAGCAGCCAAGATCGGGGGGAAATGCGTACCGATTCACCCCTCCACTTT. Translation gives CASSQDRGEMRTDSPLHF.

This chain links TRBV9 with TRBJ1-2, with 7 bases lining up with TRBD1. The CDR3 covers 15 residues. CDR1 and CDR2 (germline): SGDLS, YYNGEE. Unmatched junction bases numbered 6, after V lost 2 bases and J lost 2 bases. The CDR3 DNA reads as TGTGCCAGCAGCGTTCAAGGGGGCCAGAACTATGGCTACACCTTC. Translating gives CASSVQGGQNYGYTF.

The V gene is TRBV12-3 or TRBV12-4, the J gene TRBJ1-2, with D unclear. V gave up 2 bases and J gave up 6 bases, with 10 bases separating them. This CDR3 region has 13 residues. DNA for the CDR3: TGTGCCAGCAGTTTAACGTCAAGACATGGCTACACCTTC. Its protein is CASSLTSRHGYTF.

The rearrangement joins TRBV7-9 to TRBJ1-6; maybe TRBD1 (6 bases). With 4 bases removed from V and 8 bases from J, the gap between germline ends came to 12 bases. This CDR3 spans 14 amino acids. CDR1 and CDR2 (germline): SEHNR, FQNEAQ (reference sequence). CDR3 nucleotides: TGTGCCAGCAGCTCACAGGGAGTATATTCACCCCTCCACTTT. It codes for CASSSQGVYSPLHF. Drawing the rest from reference TRBV7-9 and TRBJ1-6, the complete variable domain is DTGVSQNPRHKITKRGQNVTFRCDPISEHNRLYWYRQTLGQGPEFLTYFQNEAQLEKSRLLSDRFSAERPKGSFSTLEIQRTEQGDSAMYLCASSSQGVYSPLHFGNGTRLTVT.

The rearrangement uses TRBV5-4 and TRBJ1-4; D perhaps matches TRBD1 (5 bases). CDR3 length equals 16 residues. CDR1 is SGHNT, CDR2 YYREEE, per germline (reference sequence). V lost 1 base to trimming and J lost 7 bases, with 17 bases between them. The CDR3 DNA sequence: TGTGCCAGCAGCTTGACAGGATCCGAACGGGGTGAAAAACTGTTTTTT. This translates into CASSLTGSERGEKLFF.

The chain recombines TRBV27 with TRBJ2-2; 7 nucleotides align to TRBD2. The CDR3 has 16 amino acids. Germline values: CDR1 MNHEY, CDR2 SMNVEV (reference sequence). V lost 4 bases and J lost 2; bases outside the gene matches: 7. Here the CDR3 reads CASSSYAGVNTGELFF. The CDR3 DNA reads as TGTGCCAGCAGTTCCTATGCGGGAGTAAACACCGGGGAGCTGTTTTTT.

This clone showed up just once. The rearrangement uses TRBV6-6 and TRBJ2-7; 7 bases are shared with TRBD2. The CDR3 consists of 16 residues. V dropped 7 bases and J dropped 0; count of bases not matched to a gene: 12. Germline CDR1 and CDR2: MNHNY and SVGAGI (reference sequence). The DNA for the CDR3 is TGTGCCAGCATCGGGGAGGGCCAGGGCGTCTCCTACGAGCAGTACTTC. It translates to CASIGEGQGVSYEQYF.

The V call is TRBV30, the J call TRBJ1-5, with TRBD1 matching 8 bases. Germline CDR1 reads GTSNPN; CDR2 reads SVGIG (reference sequence). With V trimmed by 3 bases and J by 6 bases, 7 bases remained unmatched. This CDR3 has 14 residues. The CDR3 loop is CAWSGTGFGQPQHF. Written as DNA, the CDR3 is TGTGCCTGGAGCGGGACAGGTTTCGGTCAGCCCCAGCATTTT.